The rows below give T cell receptor beta chains drawn from one sample of a study of cytomegalovirus exposure and HLA in healthy donors. Produced via immunoSEQ multiplex PCR; TCRdb's table is partial and in-frame only. This table holds 160,000 or so clones, under 85% found once. Sequencing input: PBMCs. The source is a human donor in good health. CDR3s include the opening cysteine and the closing phenylalanine or tryptophan. D genes are given only for firm matches. Expanded clones get a size class; other rows say once, few or many, or leave the size out.

D gene,V gene,CDR3 length,J gene,clone size,CDR3 protein,CDR3 DNA
NA,TRBV9,14,TRBJ1-5,NA,CASSVDPGEQPQHF,TGTGCCAGCAGCGTAGACCCGGGGGAACAGCCCCAGCATTTT
TRBD1,TRBV19,12,TRBJ1-1,NA,CASILGRGKAFF,TGTGCCAGTATCCTGGGCAGGGGGAAGGCTTTCTTT
NA,TRBV27,17,TRBJ2-1,few,CASSFQQYDTTYNEQFF,TGTGCCAGCAGTTTTCAGCAGTACGACACAACCTACAATGAGCAGTTCTTC
NA,TRBV30,12,TRBJ2-5,few,CAWSAGGETQYF,TGTGCCTGGAGTGCCGGCGGGGAGACCCAGTACTTC
TRBD1,TRBV6-6,14,TRBJ1-1,NA,CASSRGQWNTEAFF,TGTGCCAGCAGCAGGGGACAGTGGAACACTGAAGCTTTCTTT
TRBD1,TRBV19,14,TRBJ1-5,once,CASSRGTGDQPQHF,TGTGCCAGTAGCCGAGGGACAGGGGATCAGCCCCAGCATTTT
NA,TRBV6-4,15,TRBJ2-1,NA,CASSEGSGSYNEQFF,TGTGCCAGCAGTGAAGGGAGTGGGTCCTACAATGAGCAGTTCTTC
TRBD2,TRBV7-3,15,TRBJ2-7,NA,CASSPGISGAYEQYF,TGTGCCAGCAGCCCCGGGATTAGCGGGGCCTACGAGCAGTACTTC
TRBD1,TRBV11-3,17,TRBJ2-2,NA,CASSLVPTGVDTGELFF,TGTGCCAGCAGCTTAGTGCCCACAGGGGTGGATACCGGGGAGCTGTTTTTT
NA,TRBV19,14,TRBJ2-2,few,CASSISGYTGELFF,TGTGCCAGTAGTATATCAGGGTACACCGGGGAGCTGTTTTTT
TRBD1,TRBV7-7,13,TRBJ2-7,few,CASSPGQGYEQYF,TGTGCTAGCAGCCCGGGACAGGGTTACGAGCAGTACTTC
NA,TRBV11-2,12,TRBJ1-1,NA,CASSLFLADKFF,TGTGCCAGCAGCTTATTCTTGGCGGATAAGTTCTTT
NA,TRBV4-1,14,TRBJ2-2,NA,CASSQGGQTGELFF,TGCGCCAGCAGCCAAGGGGGACAAACCGGGGAGCTGTTTTTT
TRBD1,TRBV5-1,16,TRBJ1-2,NA,CASSLALSQGGYGYTF,TGCGCCAGCAGCTTGGCCCTGAGTCAGGGGGGCTATGGCTACACCTTC
TRBD1,TRBV11-3,15,TRBJ2-2,NA,CASSPTGINTGELFF,TGTGCCAGCAGCCCGACAGGGATCAACACCGGGGAGCTGTTTTTT
TRBD2,TRBV9,17,TRBJ2-2,NA,CASSGRRAGGRTGELFF,TGTGCCAGCAGCGGGCGCCGGGCGGGGGGGCGGACCGGGGAGCTGTTTTTT
NA,TRBV6-5,14,TRBJ2-1,NA,CASSYGGESNEQFF,TGTGCCAGCAGTTACGGAGGGGAGTCGAATGAGCAGTTCTTC
NA,TRBV19,14,TRBJ2-5,NA,CASSSYRGGETQYF,TGTGCCAGTAGTTCCTACAGGGGAGGAGAGACCCAGTACTTC
TRBD1,TRBV10-3,13,TRBJ2-5,few,CAIQGQRQETQYF,TGTGCCATCCAGGGACAGCGCCAAGAGACCCAGTACTTC
TRBD2,TRBV6-5,15,TRBJ2-3,NA,CASSSTSGGGDTQYF,TGTGCCAGCAGTTCGACTAGCGGGGGCGGGGATACGCAGTATTTT
NA,TRBV7-9,12,TRBJ2-4,NA,CASSFLENIQYF,TGTGCCAGCAGCTTCTTAGAAAACATTCAGTACTTC
NA,TRBV9,15,TRBJ1-4,NA,CASSVAGRPNEKLFF,TGTGCCAGCAGCGTAGCTGGGAGGCCTAATGAAAAACTGTTTTTT
TRBD2,TRBV4-1,15,TRBJ2-2,NA,CASSLRGGFTGELFF,TGCGCCAGCAGCCTGCGGGGGGGCTTTACCGGGGAGCTGTTTTTT
NA,TRBV11-2,15,TRBJ2-3,NA,CASSLDGGSTDTQYF,TGTGCCAGCAGCTTAGATGGGGGCAGCACAGATACGCAGTATTTT
NA,TRBV7-6,12,TRBJ1-1,once,CASSRQITEAFF,TGTGCCAGCAGCCGACAGATCACTGAAGCTTTCTTT
NA,TRBV12-5,13,TRBJ2-7,NA,CASGLSGAYEQYF,TGTGCTAGTGGTTTGTCAGGGGCCTACGAGCAGTACTTC
NA,TRBV19,15,TRBJ1-5,NA,CASRLTGNSNQPQHF,TGTGCCAGTAGGCTCACCGGGAACAGCAATCAGCCCCAGCATTTT
NA,TRBV7-7,14,TRBJ1-1,medium-sized,CASSPITGNTEAFF,TGTGCTAGCAGCCCAATAACAGGGAACACTGAAGCTTTCTTT
NA,TRBV5-5,17,TRBJ2-7,few,CASSLGDIRGRSYEQYF,TGTGCCAGCAGCCTGGGGGATATCCGGGGGAGGTCCTACGAGCAGTACTTC
TRBD1,TRBV9,17,TRBJ1-1,NA,CASSLRTGGFMNTEAFF,TGTGCCAGCAGCCTGCGGACAGGGGGATTCATGAACACTGAAGCTTTCTTT
NA,TRBV9,15,TRBJ2-3,NA,CASSVGSGSTDTQYF,TGTGCCAGCAGCGTAGGGAGCGGTAGCACAGATACGCAGTATTTT
NA,TRBV25-1,12,TRBJ2-7,NA,CASSERGSEQYF,TGTGCCAGCAGTGAAAGGGGTAGCGAGCAGTACTTC
NA,TRBV11-1,15,TRBJ2-5,few,CASSSDGTRGETQYF,TGTGCCAGCAGCTCGGATGGGACTCGCGGGGAGACCCAGTACTTC
NA,TRBV12-5,13,TRBJ2-2,few,CASGPWSTGELFF,TGTGCTAGTGGACCCTGGAGCACCGGGGAGCTGTTTTTT
NA,TRBV2,12,TRBJ2-1,NA,CASREGGSEQFF,TGTGCCAGCAGGGAAGGAGGTAGTGAGCAGTTCTTC
NA,TRBV10-3,13,TRBJ2-7,once,CAVTYGDSYEQYF,TGTGCCGTCACCTACGGGGACTCCTACGAGCAGTACTTC
NA,TRBV29-1,12,TRBJ1-2,few,CSVVRGGYGYTF,TGCAGCGTTGTTAGAGGCGGCTATGGCTACACCTTC